The rows below give T cell receptor beta chains drawn from one sample of a study of CD8+ T cells in alopecia areata. Some clones are missing from TCRdb's copy, which holds only in-frame ones; the method was immunoSEQ multiplex PCR. The data contain around 200,000 clones, about three fifths of them seen just once; the ten biggest clones take up about 4%. The sequencing here drew on CD4+ T cells sorted from blood, taken at week 4, from a patient treated with tofacitinib. These receptors came from a human donor with alopecia areata. CDR3s include the opening cysteine and the closing phenylalanine or tryptophan. The D gene is left open where the match is weak. The size entry is marked missing in some rows and otherwise reads once, few, many or a size class.

j_call clone_size d_call v_call cdr3_nt cdr3_aa
TRBJ2-5 . . TRBV4-1 TGCGCCAGCAGCCGCCTGGGGATGATTCAAGAGACCCAGTACTTC CASSRLGMIQETQYF
TRBJ2-7 few TRBD1 TRBV13 TGTGCCAGCAGCCCTCACAGGGGGCTCTCCTACGAGCAGTACTTC CASSPHRGLSYEQYF
TRBJ2-5 . TRBD1 TRBV30 TGTGCCTGGAGTGTACGAACAGGGGGTAGGGAGACCCAGTACTTC CAWSVRTGGRETQYF
TRBJ2-7 few . TRBV5-1 TGCGCCAGCAGCTTGGGGGACGGACTGGAGCAGTACTTC CASSLGDGLEQYF
TRBJ2-1 . TRBD2 TRBV4-3 TGCGCCAGCAGCCAAGGGATGGGACTAGCGGGGGGAGGTGAGCAGTTCTTC CASSQGMGLAGGGEQFF
TRBJ2-2 . TRBD1 TRBV30 TGTGCCTGGAGGTCAACAGGGGCCGGGGAGCTGTTTTTT CAWRSTGAGELFF
TRBJ1-1 . . TRBV6-5 TGTGCCAGCAGTTACAGGGCGCGAGATGTCGCTTTCTTT CASSYRARDVAFF
TRBJ2-7 . TRBD2 TRBV7-2 TGTGCCAGCAGCTTTGGCGGGGGGCCCTACGAGCAGTACTTC CASSFGGGPYEQYF
TRBJ1-5 . . TRBV18 TGTGCCAGCTCACCAGGGTTTCTCGGCGGCAATCAGCCCCAGCATTTT CASSPGFLGGNQPQHF
TRBJ1-2 few . TRBV18 TGTGCCAGCTCACCCACACCCGGTCCAGACTATGGCTACACCTTC CASSPTPGPDYGYTF
TRBJ1-1 few . TRBV7-2 TGTGCCAGCAGCTTAGACGCAAGGACCGCTTTCCTCTTT CASSLDARTAFLF
TRBJ1-2 . TRBD1 TRBV5-6 TGTGCCAGCAGCTGGACAGGAGTCCTCTATGGCTACACCTTC CASSWTGVLYGYTF
TRBJ2-7 . . TRBV5-1 TGCGCCAGCAGCCCCGACGGGACCTACGAGCAGTACTTC CASSPDGTYEQYF
TRBJ2-6 . . TRBV10-3 TGTGCCATCAGTATTACCAGGGTCTCTGGGGCCAACGTCCTGACTTTC CAISITRVSGANVLTF
TRBJ2-7 . TRBD1 TRBV29-1 TGCAGCGTTTCTACCGCCGGGACAGGGAGGGAGCAGTACTTC CSVSTAGTGREQYF
TRBJ2-7 . . TRBV7-2 TGTGCCAGCAGCTTATTACAGGGTCCTTACGAGCAGTACTTC CASSLLQGPYEQYF
TRBJ1-3 . . TRBV30 TGTGCCTACACCCCCCAAGGAAACACCATATATTTT CAYTPQGNTIYF
TRBJ2-2 . . TRBV2 TGTGCCAGCAGTGAACAGCGGGACACCGGGGAGCTGTTTTTT CASSEQRDTGELFF
TRBJ2-5 . . TRBV29-1 TGCAGCGTTGCGCTAGAGACCCAGTACTTC CSVALETQYF
TRBJ2-2 few . TRBV30 TGTGCCTGGACGTACCCTGGGACAGCGGGCACCGGGGAGCTGTTTTTT CAWTYPGTAGTGELFF
TRBJ1-4 . . TRBV5-1 TGCGCCAGCAACTCCAGCCCGGATAATGAAAAACTGTTTTTT CASNSSPDNEKLFF
TRBJ2-3 . TRBD1 TRBV27 TGTGCCAGCGGACAGGCTGCTGGGGCTACGCAGTATTTT CASGQAAGATQYF
TRBJ1-4 few . TRBV28 TGTGCCAGCAGACAGGGAAGGGAAAAACTGTTTTTT CASRQGREKLFF
TRBJ2-5 . TRBD1 TRBV4-3 TGCGCCAGCAGCCAGGGACAGGGTGAAGAGACCCAGTACTTC CASSQGQGEETQYF
TRBJ2-1 . TRBD1 TRBV2 TGTGCCAGCAGCAGGGACAGGGGGCCTAATGAGCAGTTCTTC CASSRDRGPNEQFF
TRBJ2-7 few TRBD1 TRBV29-1 TGCAGCGTAGGACAGGGGGCTAACTACGAGCAGTACTTC CSVGQGANYEQYF
TRBJ2-3 . . TRBV7-3 TGTGCCAGCAAAAGGACCAGCACAGATACGCAGTATTTT CASKRTSTDTQYF
TRBJ1-1 . . TRBV27 TGTGCCAGCAGCCGGGAGGTTAGCACTGAAGCTTTCTTT CASSREVSTEAFF
TRBJ2-7 . . TRBV5-1 TGCGCCAGCAGCTTGGCACAGGGCCCAAGCGAGCAGTACTTC CASSLAQGPSEQYF
TRBJ2-1 once . TRBV15 TGTGCCACCAGCAGAGAAAGAAATGAGCAGTTCTTC CATSRERNEQFF
TRBJ1-2 . . TRBV2 TGTGCCAGCACCCTGGCCTTAGGGGGCTATGGCTACACCTTC CASTLALGGYGYTF
TRBJ2-1 . . TRBV5-4 TGTGCCAGCTTGCCCCAAGGTACTGGTGAGCAGTTCTTC CASLPQGTGEQFF
TRBJ1-5 . TRBD1 TRBV7-9 TGTGCCAGCAGCTCAGGGACAGTCGGAGGCAATCAGCCCCAGCATTTT CASSSGTVGGNQPQHF
TRBJ2-6 few . TRBV4-3 TGCGCCAGCAGCCCCGCCTCTGGGGCCAACGTCCTGACTTTC CASSPASGANVLTF
TRBJ1-2 few . TRBV6-6 TGTGCCAGCAGTTGGGAAGGGAACTATGGCTACACCTTC CASSWEGNYGYTF
TRBJ2-5 . . TRBV11-1 TGTGCCAGCAGCGGGGGGGCCCGGGAGACCCAGTACTTC CASSGGARETQYF
TRBJ1-2 few . TRBV5-1 TGCGCCAGCAGCTTGTCCGGGGGGCCGGGGTATGGCTACACCTTC CASSLSGGPGYGYTF
TRBJ2-2 . . TRBV30 TGTGTCGCTAGTCGGGGGCTTAACGGGGAGCTGTTTTTT CVASRGLNGELFF
TRBJ2-4 few TRBD1 TRBV29-1 TGCAGCGTCGTCGACAGGGAGTTGTACATTCAGTACTTC CSVVDRELYIQYF
TRBJ1-6 . TRBD1 TRBV27 TGTGCCAGCAGTTTAACCCCAGGGGGAATGGGATCACCCCTCCACTTT CASSLTPGGMGSPLHF
TRBJ2-2 . . TRBV29-1 TGCAGCGTTGTGACAGCACCGAACACCGGGGAGCTGTTTTTT CSVVTAPNTGELFF
TRBJ2-7 few . TRBV21-1 TGTGCCAGCAGCAAGGGGGACAGAAGCTCCTACGAGCAGTACTTC CASSKGDRSSYEQYF
TRBJ1-1 . . TRBV29-1 TGCAGCGGCGGGACCCACATCGGAGCTGAAGCTTTCTTT CSGGTHIGAEAFF
TRBJ1-6 . . TRBV7-3 TGTGCCAGCAGCCAAGACGTGGCGGGATCTGCTTCACCCCTCCACTTT CASSQDVAGSASPLHF
TRBJ2-7 . . TRBV7-9 TGTGCCAGCAGCCTGACAGGTTACGAGCAGTACTTC CASSLTGYEQYF
TRBJ2-7 . . TRBV10-3 TGTGCCATCGCCCCGGGACAATCCTACGAGCAGTACTTC CAIAPGQSYEQYF
TRBJ2-2 . TRBD1 TRBV5-1 TGCGCCAGCAGCTCCGGGACAGGCTGGACCGGGGAGCTGTTTTTT CASSSGTGWTGELFF
TRBJ2-1 . . TRBV9 TGTGCCAGCAGCGTAGCTTCGTGGCAGGGCTTAAATGAGCAGTTCTTC CASSVASWQGLNEQFF
TRBJ2-1 . . TRBV5-1 TGCGCCAGCCATCCAGGGTCCTACAATGAGCAGTTCTTC CASHPGSYNEQFF
TRBJ2-7 few . TRBV5-1 TGCGCCAGCAGCTTGGCCTCGGACTTGGAGCAGTACTTC CASSLASDLEQYF
TRBJ1-4 . . TRBV28 TGTGCCAGCAGCCCCGGTGGTAGGCTCATAAGTTCGCTTTTT CASSPGGRLISSLF
TRBJ2-7 . . TRBV6-5 TGTGCCAGCATCCCGTCGGGGGACTCCTACGAGCAGTACTTC CASIPSGDSYEQYF